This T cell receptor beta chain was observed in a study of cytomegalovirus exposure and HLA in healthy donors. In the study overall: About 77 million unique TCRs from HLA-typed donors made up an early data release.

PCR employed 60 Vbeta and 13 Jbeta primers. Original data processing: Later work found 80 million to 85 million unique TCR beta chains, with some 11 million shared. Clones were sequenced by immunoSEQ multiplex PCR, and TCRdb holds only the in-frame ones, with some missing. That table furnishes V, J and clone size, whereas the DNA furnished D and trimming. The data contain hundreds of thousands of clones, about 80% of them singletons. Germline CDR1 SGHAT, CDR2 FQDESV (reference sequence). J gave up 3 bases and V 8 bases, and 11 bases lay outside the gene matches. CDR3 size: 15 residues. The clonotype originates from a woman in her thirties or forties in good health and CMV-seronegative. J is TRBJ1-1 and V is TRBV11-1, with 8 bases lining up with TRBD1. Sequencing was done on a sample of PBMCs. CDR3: CASQGQGRRDTEAFF. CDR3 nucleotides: TGTGCCAGCCAAGGACAGGGCCGTAGGGACACTGAAGCTTTCTTT.